This is a list of T cell receptor beta chains from one sample in a study of blood T cell repertoires in COVID-19. TCRdb's table, derived via immunoSEQ multiplex PCR, lists solely in-frame clones and lacks some. The table lists a few hundred thousand clones, 89% of them singletons, with roughly 2.8% in the top ten. Specimen: PBMCs or T cells enriched from blood (not recorded which). These TCRs come from a woman aged 50 to 65 who had been exposed to COVID-19. The CDR3 runs from the conserved cysteine through the conserved F or W. D genes are given only for firm matches. Size is omitted from some rows. Given values are once, few, many or a class for expanded clones.

size: few; J: TRBJ2-7; V: TRBV4-1; D: TRBD1; CDR3: CASSPTTGFEQYF; DNA: TGCGCCAGCAGCCCAACGACAGGGTTCGAGCAGTACTTC
size: -; J: TRBJ2-4; V: TRBV28; D: -; CDR3: CASSLTGLAKNIQYF; DNA: TGTGCCAGCAGTTTAACAGGATTAGCCAAAAACATTCAGTACTTC
size: -; J: TRBJ1-1; V: TRBV7-2; D: -; CDR3: CASSLGAGPNTEAFF; DNA: TGTGCCAGCAGCTTAGGTGCAGGGCCGAACACTGAAGCTTTCTTT
size: -; J: TRBJ2-2; V: TRBV28; D: TRBD1; CDR3: CATWRGQGYTGELFF; DNA: TGTGCCACCTGGAGGGGACAGGGCTACACCGGGGAGCTGTTTTTT
size: -; J: TRBJ2-7; V: TRBV7-9; D: -; CDR3: CASSLADRRNYEQYF; DNA: TGTGCCAGCAGCTTAGCCGACAGGCGGAACTACGAGCAGTACTTC
size: -; J: TRBJ2-1; V: TRBV10-3; D: TRBD1; CDR3: CAISESGQGIESRQFF; DNA: TGTGCCATCAGTGAGTCGGGACAGGGAATAGAGAGTCGGCAGTTCTTC
size: -; J: TRBJ1-1; V: TRBV27; D: -; CDR3: CASSFSLPVVVSTEAFF; DNA: TGTGCCAGCAGTTTCTCCCTCCCGGTGGTAGTATCTACTGAAGCTTTCTTT
size: -; J: TRBJ1-2; V: TRBV19; D: TRBD1; CDR3: CASSTQGATSYGYTF; DNA: TGTGCCAGTAGTACACAGGGGGCTACCAGCTATGGCTACACCTTC
size: -; J: TRBJ1-5; V: TRBV19; D: TRBD1; CDR3: CASSHGTGAGQPQHF; DNA: TGTGCCAGTAGCCACGGGACAGGGGCAGGGCAGCCCCAGCATTTT
size: -; J: TRBJ1-3; V: TRBV2; D: -; CDR3: CASSVEAGSGNTIYF; DNA: TGTGCCAGCAGTGTGGAGGCAGGCTCTGGAAACACCATATATTTT
size: -; J: TRBJ2-7; V: TRBV15; D: TRBD2; CDR3: CATSPRGAVFSEQYF; DNA: TGTGCCACCAGCCCGCGGGGGGCCGTTTTTTCCGAGCAGTACTTC
size: -; J: TRBJ2-7; V: TRBV5-6; D: -; CDR3: CASSLAGTDYEQYF; DNA: TGTGCCAGCAGCTTGGCAGGCACGGACTACGAGCAGTACTTC
size: -; J: TRBJ2-7; V: TRBV5-5; D: TRBD2; CDR3: CASSLRTSGFYEQYF; DNA: TGTGCCAGCAGCTTAAGGACTAGCGGGTTCTACGAGCAGTACTTC
size: -; J: TRBJ2-7; V: TRBV7-8; D: TRBD2; CDR3: CASSQTSGGYEQYF; DNA: TGTGCCAGCAGCCAGACTAGCGGGGGATACGAGCAGTACTTC
size: -; J: TRBJ2-5; V: TRBV5-4; D: TRBD2; CDR3: CASSRAGRANQETQYF; DNA: TGTGCCAGCAGCCGGGCAGGGAGGGCGAACCAAGAGACCCAGTACTTC
size: -; J: TRBJ1-2; V: TRBV15; D: -; CDR3: CATSRDQKYGYTF; DNA: TGTGCCACCAGCAGAGATCAGAAGTATGGCTACACCTTC
size: -; J: TRBJ1-3; V: TRBV12-5; D: -; CDR3: CASGSGSGNTIYF; DNA: TGTGCTAGTGGCTCAGGCTCTGGAAACACCATATATTTT
size: -; J: TRBJ2-5; V: TRBV5-1; D: -; CDR3: CASSFDMLETQYF; DNA: TGCGCCAGCAGCTTCGACATGCTGGAGACCCAGTACTTC
size: -; J: TRBJ2-7; V: TRBV5-1; D: TRBD1; CDR3: CASSAGDRTYEQYF; DNA: TGCGCCAGCAGCGCAGGGGACAGAACCTACGAGCAGTACTTC
size: few; J: TRBJ2-1; V: TRBV5-1; D: TRBD1; CDR3: CASSRDRGRNNEQFF; DNA: TGCGCCAGCAGCCGGGACAGGGGGCGGAATAATGAGCAGTTCTTC
size: -; J: TRBJ1-2; V: TRBV4-1; D: -; CDR3: CASSPGAGYTF; DNA: TGCGCCAGCAGCCCAGGGGCCGGCTACACCTTC
size: -; J: TRBJ2-3; V: TRBV6-1; D: TRBD2; CDR3: CASSELAGGADTQYF; DNA: TGTGCCAGCAGTGAACTAGCGGGGGGGGCAGATACGCAGTATTTT
size: once; J: TRBJ2-7; V: TRBV21-1; D: -; CDR3: CASSNNSTGDEQYF; DNA: TGTGCCAGCAGCAACAACTCAACAGGGGACGAGCAGTACTTC
size: -; J: TRBJ2-5; V: TRBV10-3; D: TRBD1; CDR3: CAISDPGQGKETQYF; DNA: TGTGCCATCAGTGACCCCGGACAGGGGAAAGAGACCCAGTACTTC
size: -; J: TRBJ2-7; V: TRBV9; D: -; CDR3: CASSVGPGVSYEQYF; DNA: TGTGCCAGCAGCGTAGGTCCGGGGGTCTCCTACGAGCAGTACTTC
size: -; J: TRBJ2-1; V: TRBV18; D: TRBD1; CDR3: CASSRQGNEQFF; DNA: TGTGCCAGCTCTCGACAGGGAAATGAGCAGTTCTTC
size: -; J: TRBJ2-1; V: TRBV7-9; D: TRBD2; CDR3: CASSSSGGAYNEQFF; DNA: TGTGCCAGCAGCAGTAGCGGGGGGGCTTACAATGAGCAGTTCTTC
size: -; J: TRBJ1-1; V: TRBV20-1; D: -; CDR3: CSARDFGGAFF; DNA: TGCAGTGCTAGAGATTTTGGGGGGGCTTTCTTT
size: -; J: TRBJ2-7; V: TRBV18; D: TRBD1; CDR3: CASSPGQGAGEQYF; DNA: TGTGCCAGCTCACCAGGACAGGGGGCCGGAGAGCAGTACTTC
size: -; J: TRBJ2-2; V: TRBV6-1; D: -; CDR3: CASSEGAGVGNTGELFF; DNA: TGTGCCAGCAGTGAAGGAGCCGGTGTCGGGAACACCGGGGAGCTGTTTTTT
size: -; J: TRBJ1-4; V: TRBV5-1; D: -; CDR3: CASSLDVQGTNEKLFF; DNA: TGCGCCAGCAGCTTGGATGTACAGGGCACTAATGAAAAACTGTTTTTT
size: -; J: TRBJ2-1; V: TRBV5-1; D: TRBD1; CDR3: CASSLARQGARNEQFF; DNA: TGCGCCAGCAGCTTGGCGAGACAGGGGGCGCGGAATGAGCAGTTCTTC
size: -; J: TRBJ2-1; V: TRBV27; D: TRBD1; CDR3: CASRGLTGGTTNNEQFF; DNA: TGTGCCAGCCGGGGTCTGACAGGGGGGACTACGAACAATGAGCAGTTCTTC
size: few; J: TRBJ1-2; V: TRBV6-2/TRBV6-3; D: -; CDR3: CASSYGANYGYTF; DNA: TGTGCCAGCAGTTACGGGGCAAACTATGGCTACACCTTC
size: -; J: TRBJ2-7; V: TRBV30; D: TRBD1; CDR3: CAWKNVRDRSNEQYF; DNA: TGTGCCTGGAAAAACGTTAGGGACAGGAGTAACGAGCAGTACTTC
size: -; J: TRBJ2-3; V: TRBV5-1; D: TRBD2; CDR3: CASSLAGLAGVSDTQYF; DNA: TGCGCCAGCAGCTTGGCCGGGCTAGCGGGGGTCTCAGATACGCAGTATTTT
size: many; J: TRBJ1-1; V: TRBV6-1; D: -; CDR3: CASSESYTEAFF; DNA: TGTGCCAGCAGTGAAAGCTACACTGAAGCTTTCTTT
size: few; J: TRBJ2-7; V: TRBV18; D: TRBD1; CDR3: CASSPGGTGGNEQYF; DNA: TGTGCCAGCTCACCCGGAGGGACAGGGGGCAACGAGCAGTACTTC
size: -; J: TRBJ1-2; V: TRBV29-1; D: TRBD1; CDR3: CSVTYRDSQNYGYTF; DNA: TGCAGCGTTACGTACCGGGACAGCCAAAACTATGGCTACACCTTC
size: -; J: TRBJ2-3; V: TRBV10-3; D: TRBD1; CDR3: CAISESTGGTTDTQYF; DNA: TGTGCCATCAGTGAGTCGACAGGGGGGACCACAGATACGCAGTATTTT
size: once; J: TRBJ2-7; V: TRBV27; D: -; CDR3: CASSPRGRGGTYEQYF; DNA: TGTGCCAGCAGCCCCCGTGGGCGGGGAGGTACATACGAGCAGTACTTC
size: -; J: TRBJ2-2; V: TRBV30; D: -; CDR3: CAWRGGSANTGELFF; DNA: TGTGCCTGGAGAGGAGGGAGCGCGAACACCGGGGAGCTGTTTTTT
size: -; J: TRBJ2-2; V: TRBV5-1; D: -; CDR3: CASSPGGGEVTGELFF; DNA: TGCGCCAGCAGCCCAGGTGGAGGGGAGGTCACCGGGGAGCTGTTTTTT
size: -; J: TRBJ2-3; V: TRBV2; D: -; CDR3: CASSGGRRGTDTQYF; DNA: TGTGCCAGCAGCGGGGGACGAAGGGGCACAGATACGCAGTATTTT
size: -; J: TRBJ2-3; V: TRBV5-5; D: TRBD2; CDR3: CATKTSGVADTQYF; DNA: TGTGCCACCAAAACTAGCGGGGTCGCCGATACGCAGTATTTT
size: -; J: TRBJ2-7; V: TRBV12-3/TRBV12-4; D: -; CDR3: CASSFVSSYEQYF; DNA: TGTGCCAGCAGTTTCGTTAGCTCCTACGAGCAGTACTTC
size: once; J: TRBJ2-2; V: TRBV10-3; D: -; CDR3: CAISEPQKTGELFF; DNA: TGTGCCATCAGTGAGCCACAGAAAACCGGGGAGCTGTTTTTT
size: once; J: TRBJ2-3; V: TRBV3-1/TRBV3-2; D: TRBD2; CDR3: CASSQVSGGPRVTQYF; DNA: TGTGCCAGCAGCCAAGTTAGCGGGGGGCCGCGAGTTACGCAGTATTTT
size: -; J: TRBJ2-2; V: TRBV11-2; D: -; CDR3: CASSPRVGANTGELFF; DNA: TGTGCCAGCAGCCCCCGCGTGGGAGCGAACACCGGGGAGCTGTTTTTT
size: -; J: TRBJ1-3; V: TRBV30; D: TRBD1; CDR3: CAWRARAVGTGFAPVSGNTIYF; DNA: TGTGCCTGGCGCGCTCGGGCAGTGGGGACAGGATTTGCCCCGGTCTCTGGAAACACCATATATTTT